The T cell receptor (beta chain) described here comes from a study of chemoradiotherapy in HPV16-positive cancers. Study findings and constraints: HPV-responsive T-cell expansion during chemoradiotherapy was linked to improved recurrence-free survival in HPV16-positive patients. Non-HPV-specific T cells did not expand in tumors during treatment, whereas candidate HPV-specific clones and E7-related motifs did. The functional HPV-specific definition rests on just two HPV16-positive patients.

The table came from immunoSEQ multiplex PCR; TCRdb's copy has only in-frame clones and leaves some out. The sample consists of about 22,000 clones, about two thirds of them appearing once. For this clone: The antigen is unknown.

The CDR3 consists of 19 residues. V lost 4 bases and J lost 3, with 25 bases in between. The V gene's germline CDR1 is LNHDA and CDR2 SQIVND (reference sequence). Sampling was carried out from a patient who underwent chemoradiotherapy. This TCR came from a human donor with HPV-associated anogenital cancer. The V and J genes are TRBV19 and TRBJ1-5; D may be TRBD1 (6 bases). The CDR3 coding sequence is TGTGCCAGTAGTAGCATTCGGGACACCCTATCTTTCTCCAATCAGCCCCAGCATTTT. Translation: CASSSIRDTLSFSNQPQHF.